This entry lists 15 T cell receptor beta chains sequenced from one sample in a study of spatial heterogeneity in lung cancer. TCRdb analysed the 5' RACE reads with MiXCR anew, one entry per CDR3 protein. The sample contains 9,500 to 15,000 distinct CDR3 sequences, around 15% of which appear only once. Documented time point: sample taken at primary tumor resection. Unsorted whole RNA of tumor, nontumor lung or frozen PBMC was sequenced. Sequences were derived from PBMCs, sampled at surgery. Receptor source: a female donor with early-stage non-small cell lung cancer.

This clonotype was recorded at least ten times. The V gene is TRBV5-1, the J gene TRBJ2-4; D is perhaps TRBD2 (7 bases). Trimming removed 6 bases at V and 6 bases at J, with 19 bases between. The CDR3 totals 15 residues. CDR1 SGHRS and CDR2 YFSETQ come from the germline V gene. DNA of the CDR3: TGCGCCAGCACCTCTTTGCCGGGGGGCGGAAACATTCAGTACTTC. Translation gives CASTSLPGGGNIQYF.

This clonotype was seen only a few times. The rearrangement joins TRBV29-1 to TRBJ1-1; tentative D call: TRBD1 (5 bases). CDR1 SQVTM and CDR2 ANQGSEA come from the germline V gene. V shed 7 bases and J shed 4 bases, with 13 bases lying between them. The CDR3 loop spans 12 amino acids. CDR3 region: CSGGEGFTEAFF. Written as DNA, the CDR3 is TGCAGCGGGGGCGAGGGGTTCACTGAAGCTTTCTTT.

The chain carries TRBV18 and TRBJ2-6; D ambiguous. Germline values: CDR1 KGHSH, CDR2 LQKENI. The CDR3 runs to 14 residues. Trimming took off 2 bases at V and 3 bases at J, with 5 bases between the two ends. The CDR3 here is CASSPGNGANVLTF. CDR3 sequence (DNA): TGTGCCAGCTCACCAGGGAATGGGGCCAACGTCCTGACTTTC.

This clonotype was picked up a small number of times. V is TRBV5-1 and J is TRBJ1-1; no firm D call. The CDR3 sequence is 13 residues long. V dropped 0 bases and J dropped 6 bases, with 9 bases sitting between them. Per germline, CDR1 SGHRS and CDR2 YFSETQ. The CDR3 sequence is CASSLVIRAEAFF. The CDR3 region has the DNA TGCGCCAGCAGCTTGGTAATTCGGGCTGAAGCTTTCTTT.

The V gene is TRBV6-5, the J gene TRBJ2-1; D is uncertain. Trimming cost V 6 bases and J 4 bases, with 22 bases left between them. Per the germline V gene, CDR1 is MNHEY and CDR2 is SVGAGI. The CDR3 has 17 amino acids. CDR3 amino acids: CASSPLDERMGYNEQFF. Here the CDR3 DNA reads TGTGCCAGCAGCCCCCTCGATGAGCGAATGGGGTACAATGAGCAGTTCTTC.

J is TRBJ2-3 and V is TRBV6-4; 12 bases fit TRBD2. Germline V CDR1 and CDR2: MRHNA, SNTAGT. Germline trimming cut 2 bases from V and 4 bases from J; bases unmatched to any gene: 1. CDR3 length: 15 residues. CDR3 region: CASSDASGGADTQYF. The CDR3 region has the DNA TGTGCCAGCAGTGACGCTAGCGGGGGGGCAGATACGCAGTATTTT.

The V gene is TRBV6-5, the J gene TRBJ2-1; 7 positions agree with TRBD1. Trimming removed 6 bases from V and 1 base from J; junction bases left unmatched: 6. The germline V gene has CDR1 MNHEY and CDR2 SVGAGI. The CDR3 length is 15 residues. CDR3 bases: TGTGCCAGCAGCTCAGGGGGTTCGTCCTACAATGAGCAGTTCTTC. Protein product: CASSSGGSSYNEQFF.

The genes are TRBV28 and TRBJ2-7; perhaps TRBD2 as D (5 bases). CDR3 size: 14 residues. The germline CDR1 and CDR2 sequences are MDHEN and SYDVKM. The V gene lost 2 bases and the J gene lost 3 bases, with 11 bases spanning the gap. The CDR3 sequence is CASSLAGFLYEQYF. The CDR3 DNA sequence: TGTGCCAGCAGTTTAGCGGGCTTCCTCTACGAGCAGTACTTC.

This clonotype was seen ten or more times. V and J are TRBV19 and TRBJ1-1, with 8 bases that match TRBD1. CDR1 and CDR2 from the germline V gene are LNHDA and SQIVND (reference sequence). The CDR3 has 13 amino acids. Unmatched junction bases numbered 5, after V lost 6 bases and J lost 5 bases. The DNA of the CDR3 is TGTGCCAGTAGGGACAGGGCCTTGACTGAAGCTTTCTTT. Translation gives CASRDRALTEAFF.

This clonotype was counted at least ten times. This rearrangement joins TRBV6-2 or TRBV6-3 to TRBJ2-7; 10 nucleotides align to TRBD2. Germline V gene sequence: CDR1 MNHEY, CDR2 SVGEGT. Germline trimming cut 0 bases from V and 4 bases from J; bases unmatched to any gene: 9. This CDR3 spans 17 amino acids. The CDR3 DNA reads TGTGCCAGCAGTTACTCGTGGTCTAGCGGGAGATCTTACGAGCAGTACTTC. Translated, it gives CASSYSWSSGRSYEQYF.

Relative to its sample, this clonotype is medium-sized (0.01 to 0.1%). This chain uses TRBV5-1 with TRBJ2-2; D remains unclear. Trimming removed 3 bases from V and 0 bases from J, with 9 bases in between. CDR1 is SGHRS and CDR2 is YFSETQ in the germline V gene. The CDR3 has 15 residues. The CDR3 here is CASSSRSSNTGELFF. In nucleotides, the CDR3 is TGCGCCAGCAGCTCGAGAAGCTCGAACACCGGGGAGCTGTTTTTT.

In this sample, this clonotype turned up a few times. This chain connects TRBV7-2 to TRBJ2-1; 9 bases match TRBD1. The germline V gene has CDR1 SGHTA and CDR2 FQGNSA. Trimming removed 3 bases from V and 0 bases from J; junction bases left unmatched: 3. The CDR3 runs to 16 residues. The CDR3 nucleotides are TGTGCCAGCAGCTTGTGGGGACAGGGCTCCTACAATGAGCAGTTCTTC. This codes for CASSLWGQGSYNEQFF.

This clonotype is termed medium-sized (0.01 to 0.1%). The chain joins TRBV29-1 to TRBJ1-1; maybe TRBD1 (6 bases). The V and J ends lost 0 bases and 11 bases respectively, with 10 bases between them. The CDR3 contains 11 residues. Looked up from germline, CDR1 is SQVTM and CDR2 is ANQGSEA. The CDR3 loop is CSVEDLDRAFF. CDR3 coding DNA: TGCAGCGTTGAAGATCTCGACAGGGCTTTCTTT.

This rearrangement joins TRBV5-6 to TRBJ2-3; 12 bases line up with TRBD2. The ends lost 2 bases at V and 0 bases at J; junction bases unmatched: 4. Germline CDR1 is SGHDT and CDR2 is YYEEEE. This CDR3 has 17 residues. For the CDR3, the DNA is TGTGCCAGCAGCTTCGACGGGACTAGCGGGAGCACAGATACGCAGTATTTT. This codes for CASSFDGTSGSTDTQYF.

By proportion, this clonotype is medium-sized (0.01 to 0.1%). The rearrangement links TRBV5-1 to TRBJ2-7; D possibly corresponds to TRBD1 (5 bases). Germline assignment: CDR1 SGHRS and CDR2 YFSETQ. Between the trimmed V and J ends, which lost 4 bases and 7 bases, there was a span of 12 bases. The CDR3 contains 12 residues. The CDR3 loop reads CASSTLNREQYF. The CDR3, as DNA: TGCGCCAGCAGCACCTTAAACAGGGAGCAGTACTTC.